This entry lists 21 T cell receptor beta chains sequenced from one sample in a study of T-cell reconstitution after alpha-beta-depleted transplantation in children. Unique molecular identifiers were incorporated into the prepared TCRbeta library. TCRdb called the PCR reads again in MiXCR, with one record for every CDR3 protein. The sample yields fewer than 550,000 distinct CDR3 sequences, roughly 11% seen once. Here the sequenced sample was PBMCs, mostly from graft donor cells, taken 180 days after TCRalphabeta/CD19-depleted stem cell transplant. The receptors shown here come from a female patient between 2 and 15 years old who had a stem cell transplant for aplastic anemia, so the T cells may come from the graft donor.

This clonotype was detected only a few times. This chain connects TRBV6-2 or TRBV6-3 to TRBJ2-7, with 10 bases matching TRBD2. CDR3 size: 19 residues. V shed 8 bases, J shed 1 base, and the junction held 20 bases outside the gene matches. Germline loops: CDR1 MNHEY, CDR2 SVGEGT. The CDR3 sequence: CASGQGFPLAGFKSYEQYF. The CDR3 DNA follows: TGTGCCAGCGGACAGGGATTCCCACTAGCGGGATTTAAGTCCTACGAGCAGTACTTC.

This clonotype was detected only a few times. The CDR3 DNA reads as TGTGCCAGCAGCCCCCAGGGCACCTTAAGAGGGGAGCAGTACTTC. Its translation: CASSPQGTLRGEQYF. This chain joins TRBV12-3 or TRBV12-4 and TRBJ2-7, with D possibly being TRBD1 or TRBD2 (5 bases each). This CDR3 region has 15 residues. The V gene lost 6 bases and the J gene lost 7 bases, with 22 bases spanning the gap.

V and J are TRBV4-1 and TRBJ2-1; tentative D call: TRBD2 (7 bases). Trimming took off 2 bases at V and 8 bases at J, with 28 bases between the two ends. Germline loops: CDR1 MGHRA, CDR2 YSYEKL. The CDR3 spans 19 residues. For the CDR3, the DNA is TGCGCCAGCAGCCAACCGGGCAGCGGGGTGGGAGGGACATCCGATGAGCAGTTCTTC. As protein: CASSQPGSGVGGTSDEQFF.

The V call is TRBV28, the J call TRBJ2-7; the D call may be TRBD1 or TRBD2 (6 bases each). Trimming left V 9 bases short and J 5 bases short, with 14 bases between. CDR1 and CDR2 from the germline V gene are MDHEN and SYDVKM. This CDR3 region has 12 residues. The CDR3 spells CASGGTLDEQYF. CDR3 bases: TGTGCCAGTGGCGGGACATTAGACGAGCAGTACTTC.

This clonotype was seen at least ten times. This chain joins TRBV7-9 and TRBJ1-1, with D maybe TRBD1 (5 bases). CDR3 length equals 13 residues. Trimming cost V 0 bases and J 11 bases, with 13 bases left between them. Germline lookup yields CDR1 SEHNR and CDR2 FQNEAQ (reference sequence). The CDR3 region has the DNA TGTGCCAGCAGCTTAGCTCGGGAGAGGGGTGCTTTCTTT. It is translated as CASSLARERGAFF.

This clonotype was seen only a few times. The chain employs TRBV28 and TRBJ2-3; D is unresolved. Trimming removed 6 bases from V and 0 bases from J, with 22 bases in between. The CDR3 covers 18 residues. CDR1 and CDR2 from the germline V gene are MDHEN and SYDVKM. The CDR3 reads CASSTRLVQPLSTDTQYF. The DNA for the CDR3 is TGTGCCAGCAGCACTCGTTTAGTGCAGCCGCTGAGCACAGATACGCAGTATTTT.

Turning to this clonotype: This could be a read error, since a much larger clone is one nucleotide away. The J gene is TRBJ2-5, the V gene TRBV7-2; D remains unclear. The CDR3 covers 13 residues. Germline loops: CDR1 SGHTA, CDR2 FQGNSA. V shed 3 bases and J shed 5 bases, with 10 bases lying between them. The CDR3 coding sequence is TGTGCCAGCAGCTTTTGGGGTGCTGAGACCCAGTACTTC. Amino acids: CASSFWGAETQYF.

This chain connects TRBV11-2 to TRBJ2-2; the match to TRBD2 covers 7 bases. Germline trimming cut 3 bases from V and 5 bases from J; bases unmatched to any gene: 9. The CDR3 loop spans 16 amino acids. Per the germline V gene, CDR1 is SGHAT and CDR2 is FQNNGV. The CDR3: CASSLDLRGGTGELFF. The CDR3 nucleotides are TGTGCCAGCAGCTTGGACTTGCGGGGAGGGACCGGGGAGCTGTTTTTT.

This chain uses TRBV29-1 with TRBJ2-3; TRBD1 aligns across 7 bases. The V segment lost 7 bases and the J segment 3 bases; nucleotides outside the gene matches: 13. Germline CDR1 and CDR2: SQVTM and ANQGSEA. The CDR3 totals 15 residues. In DNA form, the CDR3 reads TGCAGCGATACGCGACAGGGTACGAGAACAGATACGCAGTATTTT. Its translation is CSDTRQGTRTDTQYF.

This clonotype was observed a few times. The CDR3 region has the DNA TGTGCCAGCAGCTTAGGGACAGGGAACTACAATGAGCAGTTCTTC. Translated: CASSLGTGNYNEQFF. The V call is TRBV7-2, the J call TRBJ2-1; the match to TRBD1 covers 8 bases. Germline values: CDR1 SGHTA, CDR2 FQGNSA. With V trimmed by 1 base and J by 3 bases, 2 bases remained unmatched. The length of the CDR3 is 15 residues.

This clonotype showed up just a few times. The V gene is TRBV12-3 or TRBV12-4, the J gene TRBJ2-3; the D is unclear. The CDR3 spans 11 residues. V lost 5 bases to trimming and J lost 6 bases, with 6 bases between them. CDR3 amino acids: CASSQMDTQYF. CDR3 in DNA: TGTGCCAGCAGTCAGATGGATACGCAGTATTTT.

V and J are TRBV10-3 and TRBJ2-6, with D uncertain. Germline V gene sequence: CDR1 ENHRY, CDR2 SYGVKD. V lost 4 bases, J lost 0 bases, and 16 bases lay in between. The CDR3 sequence is 18 residues long. CDR3 sequence (DNA): TGTGCCATCAGTGCAGGCCCCTTAGGGTTCTCTGGGGCCAACGTCCTGACTTTC. It encodes CAISAGPLGFSGANVLTF.

This clonotype has only a few counts. The V and J genes are TRBV7-2 and TRBJ2-7; 7 nucleotides align to TRBD2. Looked up from germline, CDR1 is SGHTA and CDR2 is FQGNSA. The CDR3 loop spans 15 amino acids. V lost 5 bases, J lost 4 bases, and 11 bases stayed unmatched. The CDR3 region has the DNA TGTGCCAGCAGCCCGGACCGGACTAGACGTTACGAGCAGTACGTC. Residues: CASSPDRTRRYEQYV.

This clonotype was seen at least ten times. The V gene is TRBV6-2 or TRBV6-3, the J gene TRBJ2-5; tentative D call: TRBD2 (5 bases). Germline CDR1 is MNHEY and CDR2 is SVGEGT. The CDR3 covers 14 residues. V was trimmed by 2 bases and J by 2 bases, leaving 9 bases between them. The CDR3 DNA follows: TGTGCCAGCAGTTACGACGGACTGCAAGAGACCCAGTACTTC. Translation: CASSYDGLQETQYF.

The V gene is TRBV28, the J gene TRBJ2-7, with 10 bases that match TRBD1. The germline gives CDR1 MDHEN, CDR2 SYDVKM. After removal of 9 bases from V and 4 bases from J, the junction contained 6 bases not matched to a gene. The CDR3 has 13 amino acids. CDR3 nucleotide sequence: TGTGCCAGTACGACAGGGGGCTTTTACGAGCAGTACTTC. Amino acids: CASTTGGFYEQYF.

The table lists this clonotype with a few counts. The rearrangement uses TRBV28 and TRBJ2-7, with TRBD1 matching over 10 bases. Trimming removed 3 bases from V and 3 bases from J; junction bases left unmatched: 11. CDR1 MDHEN and CDR2 SYDVKM come from the germline V gene. The CDR3 runs to 17 residues. The CDR3 nucleotides are TGTGCCAGCAGTTTCACGCTCCAGACAGGGGGCTTCTACGAGCAGTACGTC. Encoded protein: CASSFTLQTGGFYEQYV.

The chain has TRBV20-1 and TRBJ2-3; D may be TRBD2 (5 bases). V was clipped by 3 bases and J by 1 base, with 17 bases between them. Germline V lookup: CDR1 DFQATT, CDR2 SNEGSKA (reference sequence). The CDR3 length is 16 residues. CDR3 sequence reads: CSASRTYLAGTDTQYF. In nucleotides, the CDR3 is TGCAGTGCTAGCCGTACGTATCTAGCCGGCACAGATACGCAGTATTTT.

This clonotype has only a few counts. The chain combines TRBV7-9 with TRBJ2-7; 11 bases fit TRBD1. Germline-derived CDR1 and CDR2 are SEHNR and FQNEAQ (reference sequence). This CDR3 spans 14 amino acids. V trimming: 6 bases; J trimming: 5 bases; junction bases outside the gene matches: 6. CDR3 sequence: CASRTDRGLHEQYF. The DNA for the CDR3 is TGTGCCAGCAGGACGGACAGGGGGCTACACGAGCAGTACTTC.

This clonotype was detected many times. The rearrangement joins TRBV7-2 to TRBJ2-6; D is possibly TRBD1 (5 bases). The germline CDR1 and CDR2 sequences are SGHTA and FQGNSA. Trimming took 5 bases from V and 2 from J, leaving 10 bases between them. The CDR3 extends over 15 amino acids. The CDR3 sequence: CASSIQAAGANVLTF. CDR3 bases: TGTGCCAGCAGCATACAGGCGGCTGGGGCCAACGTCCTGACTTTC.

At least ten counts were recorded for this clonotype. This rearrangement joins TRBV6-1 to TRBJ1-3; no clear D gene. V lost 2 bases and J 0 bases, leaving 8 bases between the germline ends. Germline values: CDR1 MNHNS, CDR2 SASEGT. The CDR3 covers 15 residues. The CDR3 DNA sequence: TGTGCCAGCAGTGAAACAACGGTCTCTGGAAACACCATATATTTT. It is translated as CASSETTVSGNTIYF.

This clonotype was found a few times. The final CDR3 position lacks the conserved phenylalanine or tryptophan, pointing to a likely read error. The V gene is TRBV7-8, the J gene TRBJ2-4, with 8 bases fitting TRBD2. The CDR3 length is 14 residues. V gave up 4 bases and J gave up 5 bases; unmatched junction bases: 4. The germline V gene has CDR1 SGHVS and CDR2 FQNEAQ. DNA for the CDR3: TGTGCCAGCAGCTCGGGACTAGGAGAAAACATTCAGTACTCC. Protein: CASSSGLGENIQYS.